Listed here are 20 T cell receptor beta chains from one sample, sequenced in a study of T cells in Graves' hyperthyroidism and ophthalmopathy. TCR beta CDR3 regions were amplified from RNA transcripts. HTBI primers were used for first-round RT-PCR of the TCR CDR3. One entry per CDR3 protein results from TCRdb running MiXCR on the multiplex PCR reads. The repertoire holds 250,000 to 400,000 distinct CDR3 sequences, with roughly an eighth as singletons. Sequenced: blood. These receptor sequences come from a middle-aged woman with Graves' ophthalmopathy.

For this clonotype: The junction and the germline gene differ at one end; a read error may be behind it. The rearrangement links TRBV28 to TRBJ2-2; D possibly matches TRBD1 or TRBD2 (5 bases each). Germline values: CDR1 MDHEN, CDR2 SYDVKM. This CDR3 has 16 residues. CDR3 nucleotide sequence: TGTGCTAGCAGTCTCCCGGGGCTAGTGAAGGCCGGGGAGCTGTTTTTT. Protein product: CASSLPGLVKAGELFF.

The table lists this clonotype with many counts. V and J are TRBV3-1 and TRBJ2-1, with D possibly matching TRBD1 (6 bases). V lost 4 bases to trimming and J lost 10 bases, with 14 bases between them. The CDR3 length is 13 residues. Germline V gives CDR1 LGHDT, CDR2 YNNKEL (reference sequence). CDR3 DNA: TGTGCCAGCAGCCGTCGACAGGTGACCGAGCAGTTCTTC. This sequence encodes CASSRRQVTEQFF.

The chain carries TRBV10-2 and TRBJ1-2; 9 bases map to TRBD1. CDR1 WSHSY and CDR2 SAAADI come from the germline V gene. V gave up 6 bases and J gave up 3 bases; unmatched junction bases: 8. This CDR3 is 15 amino acids long. The CDR3 is CASRKQGAVDYGYTF. As DNA, the CDR3 is TGCGCCAGCAGGAAACAGGGGGCCGTTGACTATGGCTACACCTTC.

In regard to this clonotype: Because it lacks the conserved phenylalanine or tryptophan at the end, this CDR3 is likely a read error. This chain uses TRBV27 with TRBJ2-7; D gene ambiguous. The CDR3 is 11 residues long. Trimming removed 2 bases from V and 4 bases from J, with 3 bases in between. Germline values: CDR1 MNHEY, CDR2 SMNVEV (reference sequence). Here the CDR3 reads CASSLGYEQYS. Written as DNA, the CDR3 is TGTGCCAGCAGTTTAGGTTACGAGCAGTACTCC.

This clonotype was observed at least ten times. This sequence joins TRBV7-2 and TRBJ2-1; 10 bases agree with TRBD2. CDR3 length equals 16 residues. From germline, CDR1 is SGHTA and CDR2 FQGNSA. Unmatched junction bases numbered 7, after V lost 6 bases and J lost 2 bases. The chain's CDR3 is CASRNSGRQTYNEQFF. DNA for the CDR3: TGTGCCAGCAGAAATAGCGGGAGGCAAACCTACAATGAGCAGTTCTTC.

At least ten counts were recorded for this clonotype. The chain is built from TRBV12-3 or TRBV12-4 and TRBJ1-5; no definite D call. V lost 1 base, J lost 2 bases, and 9 bases lay in between. CDR3 length: 15 amino acids. In DNA form, the CDR3 reads TGTGCCAGCAGTTTAGGGTCCCGGGGCAATCAGCCCCAGCATTTT. It encodes CASSLGSRGNQPQHF.

This clonotype appeared many times. The gene calls are TRBV28 and TRBJ1-3; D is undetermined. V dropped 8 bases and J dropped 0 bases, with 20 bases sitting between them. The CDR3 covers 17 residues. Germline CDR1 reads MDHEN; CDR2 reads SYDVKM. CDR3 nucleotides: TGTGCCAGCCGCAGAGCATCCGGGAGGAACTCTGGAAACACCATATATTTT. It yields the protein CASRRASGRNSGNTIYF.

This clonotype was counted ten times or more. The genes are TRBV6-2 or TRBV6-3 and TRBJ1-5; D call uncertain. Germline CDR1 is MNHEY and CDR2 is SVGEGT. The CDR3 spans 12 residues. With 5 bases removed from V and 7 bases from J, the gap between germline ends came to 9 bases. The CDR3 sequence is CASSLNWQPQHF. The CDR3 DNA reads as TGTGCCAGCAGTCTAAACTGGCAGCCCCAGCATTTT.

A few counts support this clonotype. This chain connects TRBV6-1 to TRBJ2-1; 8 bases are shared with TRBD2. Germline CDR1 reads MNHNS; CDR2 reads SASEGT. Trimming cost V 7 bases and J 7 bases; bases outside gene matches: 15. This CDR3 has 16 amino acids. DNA for the CDR3: TGTGCCAGCACCGGTTCGGCGGGGGGCCTCGGAAATGAGCAGTTCTTC. Protein product: CASTGSAGGLGNEQFF.

This clonotype was found many times. J is TRBJ1-2 and V is TRBV14, with a weak D call TRBD1 (6 bases). Between the trimmed V and J ends, which lost 2 bases and 4 bases, there was a span of 8 bases. Germline V CDR1 and CDR2: SGHDN, FVKESK. This CDR3 has 13 amino acids. The CDR3, as DNA: TGTGCCAGCAGCCAAAACAGGGTCTATGGCTACACCTTC. It encodes CASSQNRVYGYTF.

This clonotype was seen repeatedly, ten times or more. The chain couples TRBV20-1 to TRBJ2-7; D not certain. CDR3 size: 13 residues. Trimming removed 6 bases at V and 3 bases at J, with 15 bases between. The germline CDR1 and CDR2 sequences are DFQATT and SNEGSKA (reference sequence). This chain's CDR3 is CSALTTGYYEQYF. CDR3 nucleotides: TGCAGTGCCCTCACAACTGGTTACTACGAGCAGTACTTC.

At least ten counts were recorded for this clonotype. This chain connects TRBV18 to TRBJ2-7, with 10 nucleotides matching TRBD1. The CDR3 is 17 amino acids. Germline CDR1 is KGHSH and CDR2 is LQKENI. J lost 3 bases, V lost 3 bases, and 11 bases had no gene match. This CDR3 is CASSPLSARTGGYEQYF. In DNA, the CDR3 is TGTGCCAGCTCACCGCTATCGGCTCGGACAGGGGGCTACGAGCAGTACTTC.

This clonotype was detected only a few times. CDR3 residues: CSAIQYMGHGNQPQHF. DNA for the CDR3: TGCAGTGCTATCCAGTATATGGGACATGGAAATCAGCCCCAGCATTTT. The chain is built from TRBV20-1 and TRBJ1-5, with D perhaps matching TRBD1 (6 bases). From germline, CDR1 is DFQATT and CDR2 SNEGSKA (reference sequence). This CDR3 is built from 16 residues. V lost 4 bases to trimming and J lost 4 bases, with 20 bases between them.

The table lists this clonotype with many counts. This sequence joins TRBV11-2 and TRBJ2-7, with 9 bases matching TRBD1. The CDR3 covers 14 residues. Germline assignment: CDR1 SGHAT and CDR2 FQNNGV. V shed 1 base, J shed 6 bases, and the junction held 4 bases outside the gene matches. This CDR3 reads CASSLVGTGTEQYF. In DNA form, the CDR3 reads TGTGCCAGCAGCTTAGTGGGGACAGGGACCGAGCAGTACTTC. The variable domain in full, with the rest retrieved from reference TRBV11-2 and TRBJ2-7, is EAGVAQSPRYKIIEKRQSVAFWCNPISGHATLYWYQQILGQGPKLLIQFQNNGVVDDSQLPKDRFSAERLKGVDSTLKIQPAKLEDSAVYLCASSLVGTGTEQYFGPGTRLTVT.

This clonotype was observed a handful of times. The chain has TRBV14 and TRBJ2-3; 10 bases are a match to TRBD1. The V gene end was trimmed by 0 bases and the J gene end by 3 bases; junction bases not matched to a gene: 6. Looked up from germline, CDR1 is SGHDN and CDR2 is FVKESK. The CDR3 is 17 amino acids. CDR3 sequence (DNA): TGTGCCAGCAGCCAAGACGCCTGGACAGGGGGTACAGATACGCAGTATTTT. It translates to CASSQDAWTGGTDTQYF. The variable domain in full, with the rest retrieved from reference TRBV14 and TRBJ2-3, is EAGVTQFPSHSVIEKGQTVTLRCDPISGHDNLYWYRRVMGKEIKFLLHFVKESKQDESGMPNNRFLAERTGGTYSTLKVQPAELEDSGVYFCASSQDAWTGGTDTQYFGPGTRLTVL.

This clonotype was found once. The V gene is TRBV20-1, the J gene TRBJ2-1, with D perhaps matching TRBD1 (6 bases). The length of the CDR3 is 15 residues. CDR1 and CDR2 from the germline V gene are DFQATT and SNEGSKA (reference sequence). V lost 1 base, J lost 2 bases, and 12 bases lay in between. In DNA form, the CDR3 reads TGCAGTGCTAGAGGGTTAGGGGGAACCTACAATGAGCAGTTCTTC. Protein: CSARGLGGTYNEQFF.

This clonotype appeared a few times. This sequence joins TRBV6-4 and TRBJ1-5; D is uncertain. Germline V gene sequence: CDR1 MRHNA, CDR2 SNTAGT. V was shortened by 0 bases and J by 0 bases, with 12 bases between the two germline ends. CDR3 length equals 17 residues. The CDR3 DNA reads as TGTGCCAGCAGTGACTCTATCTTTAGGGCTAGCAATCAGCCCCAGCATTTT. It is translated as CASSDSIFRASNQPQHF.

At least ten counts were recorded for this clonotype. CDR3 amino acids: CASSWNYNTEAFF. CDR3 coding DNA: TGTGCCAGCAGTTGGAACTACAACACTGAAGCTTTCTTT. The chain couples TRBV27 to TRBJ1-1; D not resolved. The ends were cut back, 4 bases at V and 2 bases at J, with 8 bases in the middle. Germline loops: CDR1 MNHEY, CDR2 SMNVEV (reference sequence). The CDR3 has 13 residues.

This clonotype was counted at least ten times. The J gene is TRBJ2-1, the V gene TRBV4-1; TRBD1 matches at 11 bases. The CDR3 spans 14 residues. V shed 3 bases and J 6 bases; nucleotides not matched to a gene: 1. The germline CDR1 and CDR2 sequences are MGHRA and YSYEKL. The CDR3 region has the DNA TGCGCCAGCAGCCATGGGACAGGGGGCAATGAGCAGTTCTTC. Amino acid sequence: CASSHGTGGNEQFF.

The V and J genes are TRBV7-2 and TRBJ2-7; no reliable D call. There are 14 residues in the CDR3. V lost 1 base, J lost 2 bases, and 9 bases lay in between. The germline CDR1 and CDR2 sequences are SGHTA and FQGNSA. The CDR3 DNA is TGTGCCAGCAGCTTAGATAGAGCGCCCTACGAGCAGTACTTC. Translated, it gives CASSLDRAPYEQYF.